This is a list of T cell receptor beta chains from one sample in a study of shared clonotypes between healthy human individuals. TCRdb keeps only in-frame clones here, not all; method: immunoSEQ multiplex PCR. Among roughly 2,000,000 clones listed, around 95% were seen once. Sequencing input: naive CD8+ T cells from PBMCs. The receptors stem from a man aged 18 to 29 in good health. Some clones in this sample may be carry-over from other donors' samples. CDR3s include the opening cysteine and the closing phenylalanine or tryptophan. D genes are given only for firm matches. Clone size is shown for a subset of rows, as once, few, many or a class of expanded clone.

j_call: TRBJ2-2
d_call: .
v_call: TRBV12-5
cdr3_length: 14
clone_size: .
cdr3_aa: CASGLVPWPGELFF
cdr3_nt: TGTGCTAGTGGTTTGGTCCCGTGGCCCGGGGAGCTGTTTTTT

j_call: TRBJ2-5
d_call: .
v_call: TRBV29-1
cdr3_length: 11
clone_size: once
cdr3_aa: CSVVWAGTQYF
cdr3_nt: TGCAGCGTTGTGTGGGCGGGGACCCAGTACTTC

j_call: TRBJ2-1
d_call: TRBD1
v_call: TRBV29-1
cdr3_length: 13
clone_size: .
cdr3_aa: CSVDGTGRNEQFF
cdr3_nt: TGCAGCGTTGATGGGACAGGGAGGAATGAGCAGTTCTTC

j_call: TRBJ1-5
d_call: .
v_call: TRBV19
cdr3_length: 16
clone_size: .
cdr3_aa: CASSILYGDSNQPQHF
cdr3_nt: TGTGCCAGTAGTATTCTGTACGGTGATAGCAATCAGCCCCAGCATTTT

j_call: TRBJ2-6
d_call: TRBD1
v_call: TRBV25-1
cdr3_length: 14
clone_size: .
cdr3_aa: CATKGAAGANVLTF
cdr3_nt: TGTGCCACCAAGGGGGCGGCTGGGGCCAACGTCCTGACTTTC

j_call: TRBJ1-1
d_call: .
v_call: TRBV15
cdr3_length: 15
clone_size: .
cdr3_aa: CATSRESGANTEAFF
cdr3_nt: TGTGCCACCAGCAGAGAGTCAGGGGCGAACACTGAAGCTTTCTTT

j_call: TRBJ2-7
d_call: .
v_call: TRBV6-5
cdr3_length: 14
clone_size: .
cdr3_aa: CASSSRDGPYEQYF
cdr3_nt: TGTGCCAGCAGTAGCCGGGACGGGCCCTACGAGCAGTACTTC

j_call: TRBJ2-3
d_call: .
v_call: TRBV19
cdr3_length: 13
clone_size: once
cdr3_aa: CASWGRYTDTQYF
cdr3_nt: TGTGCCAGCTGGGGGAGGTACACAGATACGCAGTATTTT

j_call: TRBJ1-5
d_call: .
v_call: TRBV4-3
cdr3_length: 17
clone_size: .
cdr3_aa: CASSQDLTFSGDQPQHF
cdr3_nt: TGCGCCAGCAGCCAAGATCTTACGTTCTCAGGAGATCAGCCCCAGCATTTT

j_call: TRBJ1-2
d_call: TRBD1
v_call: TRBV5-6
cdr3_length: 16
clone_size: .
cdr3_aa: CASSLGTGRLSDGYTF
cdr3_nt: TGTGCCAGCAGCTTGGGGACAGGGAGGCTCTCGGATGGCTACACCTTC

j_call: TRBJ2-7
d_call: TRBD2
v_call: TRBV13
cdr3_length: 18
clone_size: .
cdr3_aa: CASSSQGGKGPISYEQYF
cdr3_nt: TGTGCCAGCAGCTCCCAGGGAGGGAAGGGACCAATCTCCTACGAGCAGTACTTC

j_call: TRBJ2-5
d_call: TRBD2
v_call: TRBV11-2
cdr3_length: 17
clone_size: .
cdr3_aa: CASSPRAGTSGKETQYF
cdr3_nt: TGTGCCAGCAGCCCAAGGGCCGGGACTAGCGGTAAAGAGACCCAGTACTTC

j_call: TRBJ2-5
d_call: TRBD2
v_call: TRBV7-2
cdr3_length: 16
clone_size: once
cdr3_aa: CASSLKSGILGETQYF
cdr3_nt: TGTGCCAGCAGCTTAAAGAGCGGGATTCTTGGAGAGACCCAGTACTTC

j_call: TRBJ2-5
d_call: .
v_call: TRBV7-9
cdr3_length: 15
clone_size: .
cdr3_aa: CASTKKERAQETQYF
cdr3_nt: TGTGCCAGCACAAAGAAAGAAAGGGCCCAAGAGACCCAGTACTTC

j_call: TRBJ1-5
d_call: .
v_call: TRBV6-1
cdr3_length: 16
clone_size: .
cdr3_aa: CASSEGVISTNQPQHF
cdr3_nt: TGTGCCAGCAGTGAGGGGGTCATAAGCACCAATCAGCCCCAGCATTTT

j_call: TRBJ1-3
d_call: TRBD1
v_call: TRBV11-2
cdr3_length: 17
clone_size: .
cdr3_aa: CASSLSSAGGSGNTIYF
cdr3_nt: TGTGCCAGCAGCTTATCCTCGGCAGGGGGCTCTGGAAACACCATATATTTT

j_call: TRBJ1-5
d_call: .
v_call: TRBV13
cdr3_length: 17
clone_size: .
cdr3_aa: CASSLGLLGAGNQPQHF
cdr3_nt: TGTGCCAGCAGCTTAGGCCTTTTGGGGGCTGGCAATCAGCCCCAGCATTTT

j_call: TRBJ2-7
d_call: TRBD2
v_call: TRBV14
cdr3_length: 14
clone_size: .
cdr3_aa: CASSGLAGTYEQYF
cdr3_nt: TGTGCCAGCAGCGGACTAGCGGGAACCTACGAGCAGTACTTC

j_call: TRBJ1-5
d_call: .
v_call: TRBV7-8
cdr3_length: 14
clone_size: once
cdr3_aa: CASSLGTLNQPQHF
cdr3_nt: TGTGCCAGCAGCTTAGGGACGCTCAATCAGCCCCAGCATTTT

j_call: TRBJ2-1
d_call: TRBD2
v_call: TRBV4-1
cdr3_length: 15
clone_size: .
cdr3_aa: CASSPRGSGRNEQFF
cdr3_nt: TGCGCCAGCAGCCCCCGTGGGAGCGGGAGGAATGAGCAGTTCTTC

j_call: TRBJ2-7
d_call: TRBD1
v_call: TRBV29-1
cdr3_length: 12
clone_size: .
cdr3_aa: CSVLQGPYEQYF
cdr3_nt: TGCAGCGTTTTACAGGGGCCCTACGAGCAGTACTTC

j_call: TRBJ2-1
d_call: TRBD2
v_call: TRBV19
cdr3_length: 16
clone_size: .
cdr3_aa: CASSISWGGIGNEQFF
cdr3_nt: TGTGCCAGTAGTATATCTTGGGGGGGGATAGGCAATGAGCAGTTCTTC

j_call: TRBJ1-2
d_call: .
v_call: TRBV7-8
cdr3_length: 13
clone_size: once
cdr3_aa: CATQGRATYGYTF
cdr3_nt: TGTGCCACCCAAGGACGGGCGACCTATGGCTACACCTTC

j_call: TRBJ1-2
d_call: .
v_call: TRBV6-5
cdr3_length: 16
clone_size: .
cdr3_aa: CASSYSIRDLNYGYTF
cdr3_nt: TGTGCCAGCAGTTACTCGATCCGGGATCTTAACTATGGCTACACCTTC

j_call: TRBJ2-6
d_call: .
v_call: TRBV27
cdr3_length: 14
clone_size: .
cdr3_aa: CASSSRPGANVLTF
cdr3_nt: TGTGCCAGCAGTTCCCGTCCTGGGGCCAACGTCCTGACTTTC

j_call: TRBJ2-2
d_call: .
v_call: TRBV10-1
cdr3_length: 13
clone_size: .
cdr3_aa: CASSESAWGELFF
cdr3_nt: TGCGCCAGCAGTGAGTCGGCCTGGGGGGAGCTGTTTTTT

j_call: TRBJ2-1
d_call: .
v_call: TRBV5-1
cdr3_length: 15
clone_size: .
cdr3_aa: CASKIQRAQTNEQFF
cdr3_nt: TGCGCCAGCAAGATTCAGCGGGCACAAACCAATGAGCAGTTCTTC

j_call: TRBJ2-1
d_call: .
v_call: TRBV7-3
cdr3_length: 13
clone_size: once
cdr3_aa: CASSEGLGNEQFF
cdr3_nt: TGTGCCAGCAGCGAAGGACTGGGGAATGAGCAGTTCTTC

j_call: TRBJ2-7
d_call: TRBD1
v_call: TRBV30
cdr3_length: 15
clone_size: .
cdr3_aa: CAWSVRDRGLYEQYF
cdr3_nt: TGTGCCTGGAGTGTCCGGGACAGGGGGCTCTACGAGCAGTACTTC

j_call: TRBJ1-1
d_call: .
v_call: TRBV27
cdr3_length: 13
clone_size: .
cdr3_aa: CASTAILNTEAFF
cdr3_nt: TGTGCCAGCACAGCTATACTGAACACTGAAGCTTTCTTT

j_call: TRBJ1-1
d_call: .
v_call: TRBV5-6
cdr3_length: 14
clone_size: .
cdr3_aa: CASSEGLLNTEAFF
cdr3_nt: TGTGCCAGCAGCGAGGGACTACTGAACACTGAAGCTTTCTTT

j_call: TRBJ2-2
d_call: .
v_call: TRBV7-9
cdr3_length: 13
clone_size: once
cdr3_aa: CASTPAGSGELFF
cdr3_nt: TGTGCCAGCACCCCGGCAGGGTCCGGGGAGCTGTTTTTT

j_call: TRBJ2-1
d_call: TRBD1
v_call: TRBV6-5
cdr3_length: 14
clone_size: .
cdr3_aa: CASSQDRFWDEQFF
cdr3_nt: TGTGCCAGTTCGCAGGACAGGTTCTGGGATGAGCAGTTCTTC

j_call: TRBJ2-7
d_call: .
v_call: TRBV2
cdr3_length: 13
clone_size: .
cdr3_aa: CASSDVTIYEQYF
cdr3_nt: TGTGCCAGCAGTGATGTGACAATCTACGAGCAGTACTTC